This T cell receptor beta chain was identified in a study of control samples from healthy donors and cancer patients. Germline lookup yields CDR1 SEHNR and CDR2 FQNEAQ (reference sequence). The CDR3 is 17 residues long. J gave up 9 bases and V 4 bases, and 14 bases lay outside the gene matches. The assay was immunoSEQ multiplex PCR, and TCRdb's table has in-frame clones only and misses some. The table lists about 54,000 clones, approximately 96% of them singletons, with around 1.9% in the top ten. The sequenced sample was blood. This chain joins TRBV7-9 and TRBJ2-1; 11 nucleotides align to TRBD2. This TCR was recovered from a woman in her 30s in good health. The CDR3 DNA reads as TGTGCCAGCAGCTGGCGGAGCGGTAGCGGGAGGGTTAGTGAGCAGTTCTTC. Protein sequence: CASSWRSGSGRVSEQFF.